These T cell receptor beta chains were read from a single sample in a study of blood T cell repertoires in COVID-19. TCRdb's copy holds only in-frame clones and misses some; the assay was immunoSEQ multiplex PCR. The table has about 110,000 clones, 80% to 90% seen once. The sample comprised peripheral blood. The receptors derive from a man in his forties with acute or convalescent COVID-19. Each CDR3 is given with its conserved first and last residue. D genes are given only for firm matches. The listing skips clone size in some rows; elsewhere it reads once, few, many or a size class.

d_call: TRBD2; cdr3_length: 15; j_call: TRBJ2-7; v_call: TRBV5-6; clone_size: .; cdr3_aa: CASSPMTSGGYEQYF; cdr3_nt: TGTGCCAGCAGCCCCATGACTAGCGGGGGTTACGAGCAGTACTTC
d_call: .; cdr3_length: 13; j_call: TRBJ2-2; v_call: TRBV9; clone_size: once; cdr3_aa: CASSVVTGGELFF; cdr3_nt: TGTGCCAGCAGCGTAGTCACGGGCGGGGAGCTGTTTTTT
d_call: .; cdr3_length: 12; j_call: TRBJ1-1; v_call: TRBV5-1; clone_size: .; cdr3_aa: CASSLLGAEAFF; cdr3_nt: TGCGCCAGCAGCTTGTTGGGAGCTGAAGCTTTCTTT
d_call: .; cdr3_length: 16; j_call: TRBJ2-1; v_call: TRBV15; clone_size: .; cdr3_aa: CATTQTRGFLNNEQFF; cdr3_nt: TGTGCCACCACCCAGACCCGAGGGTTTCTTAACAATGAGCAGTTCTTC
d_call: TRBD1; cdr3_length: 14; j_call: TRBJ1-4; v_call: TRBV6-5; clone_size: .; cdr3_aa: CASSYGTGYEKLFF; cdr3_nt: TGTGCCAGCAGTTACGGGACAGGGTACGAAAAACTGTTTTTT
d_call: TRBD1; cdr3_length: 15; j_call: TRBJ1-2; v_call: TRBV7-2; clone_size: .; cdr3_aa: CASRLAQSTGAGYTF; cdr3_nt: TGTGCCAGCAGGTTGGCCCAATCGACAGGGGCCGGCTACACCTTC
d_call: TRBD1; cdr3_length: 15; j_call: TRBJ2-2; v_call: TRBV7-2; clone_size: once; cdr3_aa: CASSFRQGASGELFF; cdr3_nt: TGTGCCAGCAGCTTCCGACAGGGGGCGTCCGGGGAGCTGTTTTTT
d_call: TRBD2; cdr3_length: 16; j_call: TRBJ2-7; v_call: TRBV7-2; clone_size: .; cdr3_aa: CASSSPLAALSGEQYF; cdr3_nt: TGTGCCAGCAGCTCTCCACTAGCGGCTCTCTCGGGCGAGCAGTACTTC
d_call: .; cdr3_length: 14; j_call: TRBJ1-3; v_call: TRBV9; clone_size: .; cdr3_aa: CASSGGLPGNTIYF; cdr3_nt: TGTGCCAGCAGCGGCGGACTGCCGGGAAACACCATATATTTT
d_call: .; cdr3_length: 14; j_call: TRBJ2-2; v_call: TRBV7-6; clone_size: .; cdr3_aa: CASSLARNTGELFF; cdr3_nt: TGTGCCAGCAGCTTAGCTAGGAACACCGGGGAGCTGTTTTTT
d_call: TRBD2; cdr3_length: 16; j_call: TRBJ2-1; v_call: TRBV11-2; clone_size: .; cdr3_aa: CASSLEGTSFSSEQFF; cdr3_nt: TGTGCCAGCAGCTTAGAAGGGACTAGTTTTAGCAGTGAGCAGTTCTTC
d_call: TRBD1; cdr3_length: 14; j_call: TRBJ2-1; v_call: TRBV19; clone_size: .; cdr3_aa: CASSITGVYNEQFF; cdr3_nt: TGTGCCAGTAGTATAACAGGGGTATACAATGAGCAGTTCTTC
d_call: .; cdr3_length: 13; j_call: TRBJ1-3; v_call: TRBV3-1/TRBV3-2; clone_size: few; cdr3_aa: CASSHRTANTIYF; cdr3_nt: TGTGCCAGCAGCCACAGGACAGCAAACACCATATATTTT
d_call: .; cdr3_length: 13; j_call: TRBJ1-4; v_call: TRBV4-1; clone_size: .; cdr3_aa: CASSQVRGEKLFF; cdr3_nt: TGCGCCAGCAGCCAAGTTAGGGGCGAAAAACTGTTTTTT
d_call: .; cdr3_length: 16; j_call: TRBJ1-4; v_call: TRBV6-1; clone_size: .; cdr3_aa: CASSEAPQRSNEKLFF; cdr3_nt: TGTGCCAGCAGCGAAGCACCCCAGCGATCCAATGAAAAACTGTTTTTT
d_call: TRBD2; cdr3_length: 17; j_call: TRBJ2-1; v_call: TRBV3-1/TRBV3-2; clone_size: .; cdr3_aa: CASSSPGERGSYNEQFF; cdr3_nt: TGTGCCAGCAGCTCCCCCGGGGAGCGGGGGTCCTACAATGAGCAGTTCTTC
d_call: TRBD1; cdr3_length: 15; j_call: TRBJ1-4; v_call: TRBV28; clone_size: .; cdr3_aa: CASSVGDRDNEKLFF; cdr3_nt: TGTGCCAGCAGCGTTGGGGACAGGGATAATGAAAAACTGTTTTTT
d_call: TRBD1; cdr3_length: 15; j_call: TRBJ2-7; v_call: TRBV7-2; clone_size: .; cdr3_aa: CASSPKRTGVDEQYF; cdr3_nt: TGTGCCAGCAGCCCCAAAAGAACAGGGGTGGATGAGCAGTACTTC
d_call: .; cdr3_length: 14; j_call: TRBJ2-7; v_call: TRBV5-6; clone_size: .; cdr3_aa: CASSAGLLIYEQYF; cdr3_nt: TGTGCCAGCAGCGCGGGACTTCTGATCTACGAGCAGTACTTC
d_call: .; cdr3_length: 15; j_call: TRBJ2-2; v_call: TRBV10-2; clone_size: .; cdr3_aa: CASSLAHVDTGELFF; cdr3_nt: TGCGCCAGCTCCCTTGCACATGTTGACACCGGGGAGCTGTTTTTT
d_call: .; cdr3_length: 12; j_call: TRBJ1-5; v_call: TRBV28; clone_size: .; cdr3_aa: CASRGGMQPQHF; cdr3_nt: TGTGCCAGCAGAGGGGGTATGCAGCCCCAGCATTTT
d_call: .; cdr3_length: 12; j_call: TRBJ1-2; v_call: TRBV2; clone_size: few; cdr3_aa: CASKTDNYGYTF; cdr3_nt: TGTGCCAGCAAAACAGATAACTATGGCTACACCTTC
d_call: TRBD1; cdr3_length: 13; j_call: TRBJ1-2; v_call: TRBV12-3/TRBV12-4; clone_size: .; cdr3_aa: CASSPDREYGYTF; cdr3_nt: TGTGCCAGCAGCCCGGACAGGGAGTATGGCTACACCTTC
d_call: .; cdr3_length: 13; j_call: TRBJ2-7; v_call: TRBV7-2; clone_size: once; cdr3_aa: CASSFGQSYEQYF; cdr3_nt: TGTGCCAGCAGCTTCGGACAGTCCTACGAGCAGTACTTC
d_call: .; cdr3_length: 11; j_call: TRBJ1-2; v_call: TRBV6-5; clone_size: .; cdr3_aa: CASKQVYGYTF; cdr3_nt: TGTGCCAGCAAACAGGTCTATGGCTACACCTTC
d_call: .; cdr3_length: 15; j_call: TRBJ1-4; v_call: TRBV6-6; clone_size: .; cdr3_aa: CASSYSGDTYEKLFF; cdr3_nt: TGTGCCAGCAGTTACTCGGGGGACACCTATGAAAAACTGTTTTTT
d_call: .; cdr3_length: 13; j_call: TRBJ2-3; v_call: TRBV4-1; clone_size: few; cdr3_aa: CASSPSRTDTQYF; cdr3_nt: TGCGCCAGCAGCCCCTCTAGGACAGATACGCAGTATTTT
d_call: .; cdr3_length: 15; j_call: TRBJ1-5; v_call: TRBV7-2; clone_size: few; cdr3_aa: CASSLQKGVGQPQHF; cdr3_nt: TGTGCCAGCAGCTTACAAAAAGGGGTGGGTCAGCCCCAGCATTTT
d_call: TRBD2; cdr3_length: 18; j_call: TRBJ2-1; v_call: TRBV7-9; clone_size: .; cdr3_aa: CASSPWTSGRPLYNEQFF; cdr3_nt: TGTGCCAGCAGCCCATGGACTAGCGGGAGGCCTTTATACAATGAGCAGTTCTTC
d_call: TRBD2; cdr3_length: 17; j_call: TRBJ2-3; v_call: TRBV5-6; clone_size: .; cdr3_aa: CASSLAVVGLAGGSGYF; cdr3_nt: TGTGCCAGCAGCTTGGCTGTCGTGGGACTAGCGGGGGGGTCCGGGTATTTT
d_call: TRBD1; cdr3_length: 15; j_call: TRBJ1-4; v_call: TRBV5-1; clone_size: .; cdr3_aa: CASSQTGQTNEKLFF; cdr3_nt: TGCGCCAGCAGCCAGACGGGACAGACTAATGAAAAACTGTTTTTT
d_call: TRBD1; cdr3_length: 14; j_call: TRBJ2-1; v_call: TRBV29-1; clone_size: .; cdr3_aa: CSVDQGVTYNEQFF; cdr3_nt: TGCAGCGTTGATCAGGGGGTTACCTACAATGAGCAGTTCTTC
d_call: .; cdr3_length: 16; j_call: TRBJ2-3; v_call: TRBV5-1; clone_size: once; cdr3_aa: CASSLTTLASTDTQYF; cdr3_nt: TGCGCCAGCAGCTTGACTACCCTCGCTAGCACAGATACGCAGTATTTT
d_call: .; cdr3_length: 17; j_call: TRBJ1-1; v_call: TRBV7-8; clone_size: .; cdr3_aa: CASSLIGPGSLNTEAFF; cdr3_nt: TGTGCCAGCAGCTTAATTGGGCCTGGTTCTTTGAACACTGAAGCTTTCTTT
d_call: .; cdr3_length: 14; j_call: TRBJ2-7; v_call: TRBV1; clone_size: .; cdr3_aa: CTSSLRQGAEEQYF; cdr3_nt: TGCACCAGCAGCCTGAGACAGGGGGCTGAGGAGCAGTACTTC
d_call: .; cdr3_length: 15; j_call: TRBJ1-5; v_call: TRBV19; clone_size: .; cdr3_aa: CASSTLGNPNQPQHF; cdr3_nt: TGTGCCAGTAGTACCCTCGGGAATCCGAATCAGCCCCAGCATTTT
d_call: .; cdr3_length: 20; j_call: TRBJ2-3; v_call: TRBV28; clone_size: .; cdr3_aa: CASSLALSLDLRLASDTQYF; cdr3_nt: TGTGCCAGCAGTTTAGCCCTGAGTTTGGATTTGCGGCTAGCAAGCGATACGCAGTATTTT
d_call: .; cdr3_length: 14; j_call: TRBJ1-2; v_call: TRBV19; clone_size: .; cdr3_aa: CASFSTGLDYGYTF; cdr3_nt: TGTGCCAGTTTTTCGACAGGACTGGACTATGGCTACACCTTC
d_call: TRBD2; cdr3_length: 16; j_call: TRBJ2-2; v_call: TRBV19; clone_size: .; cdr3_aa: CATLRTSGWNTGELFF; cdr3_nt: TGTGCCACCCTCCGGACTAGCGGGTGGAACACCGGGGAGCTGTTTTTT
d_call: TRBD2; cdr3_length: 19; j_call: TRBJ2-5; v_call: TRBV4-1; clone_size: .; cdr3_aa: CASSYGLAGGQGYGETQYF; cdr3_nt: TGCGCCAGCAGCTACGGACTAGCGGGGGGGCAAGGTTATGGAGAGACCCAGTACTTC
d_call: TRBD2; cdr3_length: 18; j_call: TRBJ2-1; v_call: TRBV5-6; clone_size: .; cdr3_aa: CASSTGTSGRGGYNEQFF; cdr3_nt: TGTGCCAGCAGCACCGGGACTAGCGGGAGAGGTGGGTACAATGAGCAGTTCTTC
d_call: TRBD2; cdr3_length: 17; j_call: TRBJ2-2; v_call: TRBV11-2; clone_size: .; cdr3_aa: CASSLGLAGGWTGELFF; cdr3_nt: TGTGCCAGCAGCTTAGGCCTAGCGGGAGGGTGGACCGGGGAGCTGTTTTTT
d_call: TRBD2; cdr3_length: 14; j_call: TRBJ2-5; v_call: TRBV18; clone_size: .; cdr3_aa: CASSPPSGGETQYF; cdr3_nt: TGTGCCAGCTCACCACCCAGCGGGGGGGAGACCCAGTACTTC
d_call: .; cdr3_length: 16; j_call: TRBJ2-2; v_call: TRBV9; clone_size: .; cdr3_aa: CASTPNVGGLVGELFF; cdr3_nt: TGTGCCAGCACCCCGAATGTGGGGGGGCTTGTCGGGGAGCTGTTTTTT
d_call: TRBD1; cdr3_length: 13; j_call: TRBJ1-2; v_call: TRBV28; clone_size: .; cdr3_aa: CASSTGGGDGYTF; cdr3_nt: TGTGCCAGCAGTACAGGGGGCGGGGATGGCTACACCTTC
d_call: TRBD2; cdr3_length: 16; j_call: TRBJ2-3; v_call: TRBV6-5; clone_size: once; cdr3_aa: CASSYSGGTTTDTQYF; cdr3_nt: TGTGCCAGCAGTTACTCCGGGGGGACCACCACAGATACGCAGTATTTT
d_call: .; cdr3_length: 16; j_call: TRBJ2-7; v_call: TRBV7-9; clone_size: .; cdr3_aa: CASSLVRSKSSYEQYF; cdr3_nt: TGTGCCAGCAGCTTAGTTCGGTCTAAGAGCTCCTACGAGCAGTACTTC
d_call: TRBD2; cdr3_length: 15; j_call: TRBJ2-7; v_call: TRBV6-2/TRBV6-3; clone_size: .; cdr3_aa: CASSKLAGLSYEQYF; cdr3_nt: TGTGCCAGCAGCAAACTAGCGGGTCTCTCCTACGAGCAGTACTTC
d_call: .; cdr3_length: 12; j_call: TRBJ2-1; v_call: TRBV7-9; clone_size: few; cdr3_aa: CASSRGNNEQFF; cdr3_nt: TGTGCCAGCAGCCGAGGGAACAATGAGCAGTTCTTC
d_call: .; cdr3_length: 14; j_call: TRBJ2-7; v_call: TRBV5-6; clone_size: .; cdr3_aa: CASSLGGRTDEQYF; cdr3_nt: TGTGCCAGCAGCTTAGGGGGTCGGACGGACGAGCAGTACTTC
d_call: .; cdr3_length: 15; j_call: TRBJ2-3; v_call: TRBV18; clone_size: few; cdr3_aa: CASSPQGGVADTQYF; cdr3_nt: TGTGCCAGCTCACCACAGGGGGGGGTCGCAGATACGCAGTATTTT
d_call: TRBD2; cdr3_length: 17; j_call: TRBJ2-7; v_call: TRBV5-8; clone_size: .; cdr3_aa: CASSLRGGRLRVDEQYF; cdr3_nt: TGTGCCAGCAGCTTGAGGGGCGGGAGGCTCCGGGTCGACGAGCAGTACTTC
d_call: TRBD2; cdr3_length: 13; j_call: TRBJ2-1; v_call: TRBV11-1; clone_size: .; cdr3_aa: CASKDGTSDEQFF; cdr3_nt: TGTGCCTCGAAAGACGGGACTAGCGACGAGCAGTTCTTC